This T cell receptor beta chain was sequenced during a study of cytomegalovirus exposure and HLA in healthy donors. The ends were cut back, 4 bases at V and 5 bases at J, with 17 bases in the middle. The CDR3 loop spans 15 amino acids. Germline CDR1 is SGDLS and CDR2 is YYNGEE. Note on this clone: The antigen is not known.

General observations from the study: The investigators catalogued 164 TCR beta chains as cytomegalovirus-associated. Among TCR sequences, most were rare, though some public TCRs appeared in many donors.

Some clones are missing from TCRdb's copy, which holds only in-frame ones; the method was immunoSEQ multiplex PCR. The sample has approximately 39,000 clones, roughly 91% seen once. Sequenced material: PBMCs. This receptor was obtained from a man between 18 and 29 years old in good health and CMV-seronegative. This rearrangement joins TRBV9 to TRBJ2-3; D perhaps matches TRBD2 (6 bases). The CDR3 DNA is TGTGCCAGCAGCTTTAGCGGATCCACGAGAGATACGCAGTATTTT. As protein: CASSFSGSTRDTQYF.